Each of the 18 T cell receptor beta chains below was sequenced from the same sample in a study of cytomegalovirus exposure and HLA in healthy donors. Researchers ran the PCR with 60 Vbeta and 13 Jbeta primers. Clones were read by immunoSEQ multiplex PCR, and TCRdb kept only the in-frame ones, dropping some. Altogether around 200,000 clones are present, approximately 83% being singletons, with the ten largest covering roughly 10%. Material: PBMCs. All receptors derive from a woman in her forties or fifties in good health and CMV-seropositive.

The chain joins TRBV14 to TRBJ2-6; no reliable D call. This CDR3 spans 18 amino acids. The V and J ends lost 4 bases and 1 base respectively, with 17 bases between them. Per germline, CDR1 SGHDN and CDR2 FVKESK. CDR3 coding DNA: TGTGCCAGCAGCCGAAGTACAAGACCGGAGTCTGGGGCCAACGTCCTGACTTTC. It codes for CASSRSTRPESGANVLTF.

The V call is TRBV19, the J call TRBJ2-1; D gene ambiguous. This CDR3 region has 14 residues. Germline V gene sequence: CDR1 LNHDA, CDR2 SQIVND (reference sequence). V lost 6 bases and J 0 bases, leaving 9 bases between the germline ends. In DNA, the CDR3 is TGTGCCAGTAGCCAGGCCTACTCCTACAATGAGCAGTTCTTC. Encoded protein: CASSQAYSYNEQFF.

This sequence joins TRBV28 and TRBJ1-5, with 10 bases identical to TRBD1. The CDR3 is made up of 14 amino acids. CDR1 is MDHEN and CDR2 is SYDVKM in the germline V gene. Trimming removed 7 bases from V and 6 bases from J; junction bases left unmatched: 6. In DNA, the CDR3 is TGTGCCAGCAAAGAGACAGGGGGCAGTCAGCCCCAGCATTTT. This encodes CASKETGGSQPQHF.

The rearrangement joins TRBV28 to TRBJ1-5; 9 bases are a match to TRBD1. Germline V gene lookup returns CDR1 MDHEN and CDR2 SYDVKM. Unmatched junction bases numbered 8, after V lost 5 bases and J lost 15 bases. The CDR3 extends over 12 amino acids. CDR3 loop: CASSQRDREGHF. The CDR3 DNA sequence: TGTGCCAGCAGTCAGCGGGACAGGGAGGGGCATTTT.

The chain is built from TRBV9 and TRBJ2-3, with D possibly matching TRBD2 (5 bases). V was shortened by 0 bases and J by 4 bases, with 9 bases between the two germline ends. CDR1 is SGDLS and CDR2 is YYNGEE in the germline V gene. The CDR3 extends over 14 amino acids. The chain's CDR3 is CASSVDSAPDTQYF. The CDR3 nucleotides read TGTGCCAGCAGCGTAGATAGCGCCCCAGATACGCAGTATTTT.

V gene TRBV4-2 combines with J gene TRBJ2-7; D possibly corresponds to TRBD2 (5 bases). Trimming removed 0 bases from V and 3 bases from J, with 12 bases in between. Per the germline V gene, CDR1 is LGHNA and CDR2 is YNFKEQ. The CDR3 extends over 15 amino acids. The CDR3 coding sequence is TGTGCCAGCAGCCAAGATCTAGCAGGACTCTACGAGCAGTACTTC. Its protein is CASSQDLAGLYEQYF.

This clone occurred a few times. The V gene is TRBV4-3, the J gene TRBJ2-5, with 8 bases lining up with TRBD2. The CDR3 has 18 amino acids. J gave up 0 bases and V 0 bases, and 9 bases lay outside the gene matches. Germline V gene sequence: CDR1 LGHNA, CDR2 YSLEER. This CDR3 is CASSQDLRGAQNQETQYF. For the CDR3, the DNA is TGCGCCAGCAGCCAAGACTTGCGGGGGGCTCAGAACCAAGAGACCCAGTACTTC.

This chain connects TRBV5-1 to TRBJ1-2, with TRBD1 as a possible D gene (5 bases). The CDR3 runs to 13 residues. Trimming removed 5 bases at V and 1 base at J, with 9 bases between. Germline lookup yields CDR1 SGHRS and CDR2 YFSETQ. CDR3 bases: TGCGCCAGCAGTATCGACAGTAACTATGGCTACACCTTC. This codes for CASSIDSNYGYTF.

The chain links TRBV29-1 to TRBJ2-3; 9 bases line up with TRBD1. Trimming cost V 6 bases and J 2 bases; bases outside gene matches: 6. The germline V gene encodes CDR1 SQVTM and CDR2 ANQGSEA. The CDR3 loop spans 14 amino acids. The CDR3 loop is CSVADRGNTDTQYF. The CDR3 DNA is TGCAGCGTGGCGGACAGGGGAAACACAGATACGCAGTATTTT.

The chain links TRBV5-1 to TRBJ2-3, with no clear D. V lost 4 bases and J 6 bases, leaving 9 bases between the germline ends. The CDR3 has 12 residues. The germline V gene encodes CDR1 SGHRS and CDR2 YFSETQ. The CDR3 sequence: CASSLLGDTQYF. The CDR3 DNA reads TGCGCCAGCAGCCTGCTAGGTGATACGCAGTATTTT.

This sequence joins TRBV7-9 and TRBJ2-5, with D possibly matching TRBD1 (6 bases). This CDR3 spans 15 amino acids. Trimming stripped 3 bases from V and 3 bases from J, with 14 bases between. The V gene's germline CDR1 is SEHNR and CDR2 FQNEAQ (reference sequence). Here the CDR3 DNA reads TGTGCCAGCAGCTTCGCCTGGACAGAAGAAGAGACCCAGTACTTC. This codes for CASSFAWTEEETQYF.

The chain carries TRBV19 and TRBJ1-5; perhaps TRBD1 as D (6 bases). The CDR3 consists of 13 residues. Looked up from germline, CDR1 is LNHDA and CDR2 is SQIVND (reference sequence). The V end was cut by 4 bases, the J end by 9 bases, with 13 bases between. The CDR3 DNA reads TGTGCCAGTAGTACCCGGACAGAGCGGCCCCAGCATTTT. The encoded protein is CASSTRTERPQHF.

Written as DNA, the CDR3 is TGTGCCTGGAGTGTTGACTTAAATCAGCCCCAGCATTTT. Residues: CAWSVDLNQPQHF. This chain joins TRBV30 and TRBJ1-5; D is ambiguous. With 0 bases removed from V and 4 bases from J, the gap between germline ends came to 7 bases. This CDR3 spans 13 amino acids. CDR1 is GTSNPN and CDR2 is SVGIG in the germline V gene (reference sequence).

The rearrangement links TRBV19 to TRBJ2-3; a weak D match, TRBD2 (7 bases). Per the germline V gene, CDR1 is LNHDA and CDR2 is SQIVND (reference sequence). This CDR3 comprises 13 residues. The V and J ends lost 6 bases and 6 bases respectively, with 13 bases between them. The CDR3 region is CASRTKGGDTQYF. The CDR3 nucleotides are TGTGCCAGTAGGACCAAGGGGGGGGATACGCAGTATTTT.

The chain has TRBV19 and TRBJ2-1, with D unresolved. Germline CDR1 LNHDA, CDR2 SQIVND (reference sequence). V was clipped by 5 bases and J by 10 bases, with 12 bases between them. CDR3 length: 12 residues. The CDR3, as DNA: TGTGCCAGTAGTCTCGGGTCAGTCGAGCAGTTCTTC. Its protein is CASSLGSVEQFF.

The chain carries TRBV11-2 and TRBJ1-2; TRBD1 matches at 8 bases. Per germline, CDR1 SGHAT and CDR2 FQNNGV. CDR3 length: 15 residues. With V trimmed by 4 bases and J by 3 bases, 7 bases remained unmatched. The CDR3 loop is CASSSYRTGYYGYTF. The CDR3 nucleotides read TGTGCCAGCAGCTCTTACCGGACAGGGTACTATGGCTACACCTTC.

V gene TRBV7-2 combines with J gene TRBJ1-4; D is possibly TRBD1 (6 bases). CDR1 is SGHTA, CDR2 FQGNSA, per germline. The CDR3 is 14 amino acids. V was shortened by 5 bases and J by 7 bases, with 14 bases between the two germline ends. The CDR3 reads CASSVRTRGEKLFF. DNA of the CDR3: TGTGCCAGCAGCGTACGGACCAGGGGTGAAAAACTGTTTTTT.

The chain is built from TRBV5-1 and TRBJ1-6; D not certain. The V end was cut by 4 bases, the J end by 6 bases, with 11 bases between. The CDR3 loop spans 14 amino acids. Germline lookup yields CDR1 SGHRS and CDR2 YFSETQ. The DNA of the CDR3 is TGCGCCAGCAGCCCGGACGGACTTAATTCACCCCTCCACTTT. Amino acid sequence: CASSPDGLNSPLHF.